The 18 T cell receptor beta chains below all came from one sample that was sequenced in a study of blood T cell repertoires in COVID-19. Here immunoSEQ multiplex PCR was the method, and the copy in TCRdb shows in-frame clones only, minus some. The profile shows 300,000 or so clones, about nine tenths of them singletons. The material sequenced was peripheral blood. These receptors came from a woman in her 40s who had recovered from COVID-19.

The chain recombines TRBV6-2 or TRBV6-3 with TRBJ2-5, with 7 bases fitting TRBD1. Germline values: CDR1 MNHEY, CDR2 SVGEGT. CDR3 length: 16 amino acids. V trimming: 5 bases; J trimming: 2 bases; junction bases outside the gene matches: 11. CDR3 coding DNA: TGTGCCAGCAGTCTAGACAGGGAGTGGGTACAAGAGACCCAGTACTTC. Its protein product is CASSLDREWVQETQYF.

This chain uses TRBV10-1 with TRBJ2-5, with D perhaps matching TRBD1 (6 bases). The CDR3 sequence is 14 residues long. Germline-derived CDR1 and CDR2 are WNHNN and SYGVQD (reference sequence). Trimming shortened V by 6 bases and J by 3 bases, and 14 bases separated the two germline ends. The chain's CDR3 is CASSPLGAEETQYF. DNA of the CDR3: TGCGCCAGCAGCCCACTGGGGGCGGAAGAGACCCAGTACTTC.

The chain is built from TRBV7-6 and TRBJ2-5; unclear D gene. The CDR3 totals 13 residues. V shed 2 bases and J shed 5 bases, with 9 bases lying between them. CDR1 SGHVS and CDR2 FNYEAQ come from the germline V gene. CDR3: CASSLSWAETQYF. CDR3 DNA sequence: TGTGCCAGCAGCTTAAGTTGGGCGGAGACCCAGTACTTC.

The genes are TRBV5-8 and TRBJ2-1, with a possible D match to TRBD1 (6 bases). Trimming shortened V by 3 bases and J by 0 bases, and 13 bases separated the two germline ends. Per the germline V gene, CDR1 is SGHTS and CDR2 is YDEGEE. CDR3 length equals 16 residues. The CDR3 is CASSSGTLHSYNEQFF. The CDR3 DNA reads TGTGCCAGCAGCTCCGGGACACTCCACTCCTACAATGAGCAGTTCTTC.

The gene calls are TRBV6-2 or TRBV6-3 and TRBJ2-7; 7 bases are shared with TRBD1. This CDR3 region has 17 residues. The V gene end was trimmed by 0 bases and the J gene end by 2 bases; junction bases not matched to a gene: 10. Germline V lookup: CDR1 MNHEY, CDR2 SVGEGT. This chain's CDR3 is CASSYSIEWGQTYEQYF. The CDR3 DNA reads TGTGCCAGCAGTTACTCTATTGAGTGGGGACAGACCTACGAGCAGTACTTC.

The chain employs TRBV10-3 and TRBJ1-6, with D unresolved. The V and J ends lost 3 bases and 8 bases respectively, with 5 bases between them. CDR1 is ENHRY, CDR2 SYGVKD, per germline. This CDR3 comprises 12 residues. DNA for the CDR3: TGTGCCATCAGTGACATAGATTCACCCCTCCACTTT. Translation gives CAISDIDSPLHF.

The gene calls are TRBV7-3 and TRBJ2-7, with 8 bases that match TRBD2. J gave up 4 bases and V 3 bases, and 5 bases lay outside the gene matches. The V gene's germline CDR1 is SGHTA and CDR2 FQGTGA. The CDR3 has 14 amino acids. CDR3 amino acids: CASSLGLEDYEQYF. DNA for the CDR3: TGTGCCAGCAGCTTGGGACTAGAGGATTACGAGCAGTACTTC.

The chain uses TRBV10-2 and TRBJ1-2; D gene uncertain. The CDR3 has 13 residues. The V gene's germline CDR1 is WSHSY and CDR2 SAAADI. V was pared by 5 bases and J by 6 bases, with 13 bases between. The CDR3, as DNA: TGCGCCAGCAGTCCCAACGGTGTGGATGGCTACACCTTC. It specifies CASSPNGVDGYTF.

The chain has TRBV19 and TRBJ2-5; 11 bases map to TRBD1. The J segment lost 2 bases and the V segment lost 8 bases, leaving 25 bases of the junction unmatched. The germline gives CDR1 LNHDA, CDR2 SQIVND (reference sequence). The CDR3 spans 21 residues. CDR3 region: CASLGGTWTGTGGGRQETQYF. CDR3 bases: TGTGCCAGTCTCGGCGGAACTTGGACCGGGACAGGGGGTGGACGGCAAGAGACCCAGTACTTC.

J is TRBJ2-7 and V is TRBV19, with D tentatively TRBD2 (5 bases). The germline CDR1 and CDR2 sequences are LNHDA and SQIVND (reference sequence). V dropped 5 bases and J dropped 5 bases, with 10 bases sitting between them. The CDR3 has 12 amino acids. CDR3 sequence (DNA): TGTGCCAGTAGTCTCAGCGGCCACGAGCAGTACTTC. Amino acids: CASSLSGHEQYF.

The chain couples TRBV6-4 to TRBJ2-3; D possibly corresponds to TRBD1 (6 bases). The CDR3 length is 14 residues. Deletions cut 6 bases from V and 2 bases from J, with 12 bases between. Germline V lookup: CDR1 MRHNA, CDR2 SNTAGT. CDR3: CASSHGQPTDTQYF. In nucleotides, the CDR3 is TGTGCCAGCAGCCACGGACAGCCCACAGATACGCAGTATTTT.

The CDR3 nucleotides read TGTGCCAGCAGGGTTACGATTGGGCAGGGGAAGGGCTACACCTTC. Amino acid sequence: CASRVTIGQGKGYTF. The chain has TRBV6-5 and TRBJ1-2; D may be TRBD1 (6 bases). Germline V gene sequence: CDR1 MNHEY, CDR2 SVGAGI. The CDR3 spans 15 residues. V was trimmed by 6 bases and J by 8 bases, leaving 22 bases between them.

The chain has TRBV28 and TRBJ2-4; 8 bases are shared with TRBD2. This CDR3 spans 15 amino acids. From germline, CDR1 is MDHEN and CDR2 SYDVKM. V lost 6 bases, J lost 4 bases, and 8 bases stayed unmatched. DNA for the CDR3: TGTGCCAGCAGCACGGGGATAGCGGGGAAAAACATTCAGTACTTC. Translating gives CASSTGIAGKNIQYF.

This clone has a single count. The chain couples TRBV15 to TRBJ2-5, with a possible D match to TRBD2 (6 bases). From germline, CDR1 is LNHNV and CDR2 YYDKDF (reference sequence). V lost 1 base, J lost 3 bases, and 12 bases lay in between. The CDR3 runs 15 residues. CDR3 coding DNA: TGTGCCACCAGCAGAGCCCGGCGGGACGAAGAGACCCAGTACTTC. Encoded protein: CATSRARRDEETQYF.

This chain uses TRBV18 with TRBJ2-5; D is undetermined. Trimming took 3 bases from V and 6 from J, leaving 5 bases between them. The CDR3 consists of 11 residues. Germline V lookup: CDR1 KGHSH, CDR2 LQKENI. CDR3 loop: CASSPDKTQYF. The CDR3 region has the DNA TGTGCCAGCTCACCTGACAAGACCCAGTACTTC.

The CDR3 bases are TGCGCCAGCAGCCAGAAAAAAGCGGGGGCCCGTGATGAGCAGTTCTTC. Translated: CASSQKKAGARDEQFF. The chain links TRBV4-1 to TRBJ2-1; TRBD2 agrees at 8 bases. This CDR3 region has 16 residues. After removal of 3 bases from V and 8 bases from J, the junction contained 12 bases not matched to a gene. Germline lookup yields CDR1 MGHRA and CDR2 YSYEKL.

This CDR3 reads CASSVAATTGEAFF. As DNA, the CDR3 is TGTGCCAGCAGCGTAGCGGCAACCACGGGTGAAGCTTTCTTT. J is TRBJ1-1 and V is TRBV9; D remains ambiguous. The CDR3 is 14 amino acids. Germline CDR1 reads SGDLS; CDR2 reads YYNGEE. V was clipped by 0 bases and J by 7 bases, with 13 bases between them. The full variable domain, with the rest looked up from reference TRBV9 and TRBJ1-1, is DSGVTQTPKHLITATGQRVTLRCSPRSGDLSVYWYQQSLDQGLQFLIQYYNGEERAKGNILERFSAQQFPDLHSELNLSSLELGDSALYFCASSVAATTGEAFFGQGTRLTVV.

The chain links TRBV5-1 to TRBJ1-4, with a tentative D call TRBD1 (5 bases). The CDR3 totals 17 residues. The V and J ends lost 0 bases and 4 bases respectively, with 16 bases between them. The germline gives CDR1 SGHRS, CDR2 YFSETQ. The CDR3 sequence: CASSLGPDSTLNEKLFF. In nucleotides, the CDR3 is TGCGCCAGCAGCTTGGGGCCCGACAGCACTCTTAATGAAAAACTGTTTTTT.